Each of the 27 T cell receptor beta chains below was sequenced from the same sample in a study of blood T cell repertoires in COVID-19. Sequencing was performed with immunoSEQ multiplex PCR; in TCRdb, only in-frame clones are kept and a portion is missing. The data contain 160,000 or so clones, about 80% of them singletons. Sample: peripheral blood. These receptors all come from a woman aged 80 or over with acute or convalescent COVID-19.

The rearrangement links TRBV7-2 to TRBJ2-7, with 7 bases fitting TRBD1. With 6 bases clipped from V and 7 bases from J, the junction kept 6 bases outside the gene matches. CDR1 is SGHTA, CDR2 FQGNSA, per germline. The CDR3 has 12 residues. CDR3: CASRTGWEEQYF. DNA for the CDR3: TGTGCCAGCAGGACAGGGTGGGAGGAGCAGTACTTC.

This rearrangement joins TRBV4-3 to TRBJ2-7; 8 positions agree with TRBD2. The CDR3 has 14 residues. The germline gives CDR1 LGHNA, CDR2 YSLEER. V shed 4 bases, J shed 6 bases, and the junction held 8 bases outside the gene matches. CDR3 amino acids: CASSLGIAGREQYF. The CDR3 bases are TGCGCCAGCAGCCTTGGGATAGCGGGGCGCGAGCAGTACTTC.

The chain couples TRBV10-3 to TRBJ2-7; 10 nucleotides match TRBD2. The germline CDR1 and CDR2 sequences are ENHRY and SYGVKD. CDR3 length equals 15 residues. V was pared by 6 bases and J by 5 bases, with 10 bases of the junction left unmatched. The CDR3 DNA is TGTGCCATCAGCGTACCGGGACTAGCGTACCACGAGCAGTACTTC. Its protein product is CAISVPGLAYHEQYF.

This clone has just a few counts. The chain combines TRBV7-8 with TRBJ1-1, with 7 bases lining up with TRBD1. The CDR3 covers 14 residues. V lost 2 bases, J lost 5 bases, and 5 bases stayed unmatched. Per germline, CDR1 SGHVS and CDR2 FQNEAQ. The CDR3 bases are TGTGCCAGCAGCTTAACCTCAGGGGGAACTGAAGCTTTCTTT. It translates to CASSLTSGGTEAFF. The variable domain in full, with the rest retrieved from reference TRBV7-8 and TRBJ1-1, is GAGVSQSPRYKVAKRGQDVALRCDPISGHVSLFWYQQALGQGPEFLTYFQNEAQLDKSGLPSDRFFAERPEGSVSTLKIQRTQQEDSAVYLCASSLTSGGTEAFFGQGTRLTVV.

This chain connects TRBV7-2 to TRBJ2-2; D ambiguous. Trimming took 1 base from V and 8 from J, leaving 5 bases between them. Germline V gene lookup returns CDR1 SGHTA and CDR2 FQGNSA. This CDR3 has 12 residues. CDR3 protein: CASSLVQGELFF. CDR3 DNA sequence: TGTGCCAGCAGCTTAGTCCAAGGGGAGCTGTTTTTT.

This clone was counted many times. This chain joins TRBV6-2 or TRBV6-3 and TRBJ1-1; D remains unclear. The CDR3 length is 15 residues. Trimming took 5 bases from V and 0 from J, leaving 13 bases between them. In germline, CDR1 is MNHEY, CDR2 SVGEGT. CDR3 sequence: CASSTPRLLNTEAFF. Here the CDR3 DNA reads TGTGCCAGCAGTACCCCGAGACTTTTGAACACTGAAGCTTTCTTT.

J is TRBJ2-7 and V is TRBV10-3; 10 bases line up with TRBD1. V lost 5 bases to trimming and J lost 5 bases; unmatched junction nucleotides: 6. The CDR3 has 14 amino acids. CDR1 and CDR2 (germline): ENHRY, SYGVKD. For the CDR3, the DNA is TGTGCCATCAGTACCGGGACAGGGGTCAACGAGCAGTACTTC. The encoded protein is CAISTGTGVNEQYF.

The table lists this clone with a count of one. This chain links TRBV3-1 (or the pseudogene TRBV3-2) with TRBJ2-2, with 11 bases identical to TRBD1. The V gene's germline CDR1 is LGHDT and CDR2 YNNKEL (reference sequence). Germline trimming cut 4 bases from V and 6 bases from J; bases unmatched to any gene: 7. The CDR3 has 16 residues. CDR3 loop: CASSPRDRGFPGELFF. Here the CDR3 DNA reads TGTGCCAGCAGCCCCCGGGACAGGGGGTTCCCCGGGGAGCTGTTTTTT.

The V and J genes are TRBV10-1 and TRBJ2-3; 7 bases are shared with TRBD1. Trimming removed 4 bases from V and 6 bases from J; junction bases left unmatched: 13. CDR3 length: 16 amino acids. Germline CDR1 reads WNHNN; CDR2 reads SYGVQD (reference sequence). CDR3 region: CASSASGQEARDTQYF. DNA for the CDR3: TGCGCCAGCAGTGCGTCTGGACAGGAGGCCAGGGATACGCAGTATTTT.

This clone has a single count. V and J are TRBV30 and TRBJ2-7, with D perhaps matching TRBD1 (5 bases). Trimming pared 0 bases from V and 8 bases from J, leaving 14 bases between. The CDR3 sequence is 13 residues long. Germline loops: CDR1 GTSNPN, CDR2 SVGIG (reference sequence). The CDR3 loop is CAWSVERGAQQYF. In DNA form, the CDR3 reads TGTGCCTGGAGTGTGGAAAGGGGCGCGCAGCAGTACTTC. Full variable domain (rest looked up from reference TRBV30 and TRBJ2-7): SQTIHQWPATLVQPVGSPLSLECTVEGTSNPNLYWYRQAAGRGLQLLFYSVGIGQISSEVPQNLSASRPQDRQFILSSKKLLLSDSGFYLCAWSVERGAQQYFGPGTRLTVT.

The chain combines TRBV11-2 with TRBJ2-7; possibly TRBD2 for D (5 bases). The CDR3 covers 15 residues. Deletions cut 5 bases from V and 5 bases from J, with 19 bases between. Looked up from germline, CDR1 is SGHAT and CDR2 is FQNNGV. CDR3 DNA: TGTGCCAGCAGCCCAAGGGCTAGAGGGTCCCACGAGCAGTACTTC. As protein: CASSPRARGSHEQYF.

The table lists this clone with a count of one. The J gene is TRBJ2-4, the V gene TRBV5-8, with 9 bases that match TRBD1. The germline gives CDR1 SGHTS, CDR2 YDEGEE. V was pared by 0 bases and J by 0 bases, with 1 base of the junction left unmatched. The CDR3 consists of 16 residues. The CDR3 loop is CASSLGTGAAKNIQYF. The CDR3 nucleotides read TGTGCCAGCAGCTTGGGGACAGGGGCAGCCAAAAACATTCAGTACTTC.

This clone was observed a single time. This rearrangement joins TRBV4-2 to TRBJ1-4, with TRBD1 matching 7 bases. This CDR3 is built from 15 residues. The germline V gene encodes CDR1 LGHNA and CDR2 YNFKEQ. The trim removed 9 bases at V and 5 bases at J, leaving 12 bases unmatched. CDR3 sequence reads: CASYGQDNTNEKLFF. As DNA, the CDR3 is TGTGCCAGTTATGGACAGGACAACACAAATGAAAAACTGTTTTTT.

The count of this clone is one. The chain has TRBV28 and TRBJ2-1; TRBD1 matches at 8 bases. The germline V gene encodes CDR1 MDHEN and CDR2 SYDVKM. V was clipped by 5 bases and J by 4 bases; unmatched bases: 7. This CDR3 region has 15 residues. CDR3 sequence: CASSIPGGEYNEQFF. The CDR3, as DNA: TGTGCCAGCAGTATCCCAGGGGGCGAGTACAATGAGCAGTTCTTC.

The chain recombines TRBV7-2 with TRBJ2-5; 12 bases line up with TRBD2. The CDR3 has 15 residues. Germline CDR1 is SGHTA and CDR2 is FQGNSA. V was clipped by 6 bases and J by 2 bases; unmatched bases: 4. For the CDR3, the DNA is TGTGCCAGCAGGGTTCTAGCGGGGGGGCAAGAGACCCAGTACTTC. This codes for CASRVLAGGQETQYF.

The V call is TRBV3-1 (or the pseudogene TRBV3-2), the J call TRBJ1-1, with 8 bases fitting TRBD1. With V trimmed by 5 bases and J by 0 bases, 8 bases remained unmatched. There are 16 residues in the CDR3. Germline V gene lookup returns CDR1 LGHDT and CDR2 YNNKEL (reference sequence). CDR3 in DNA: TGTGCCAGCAGCGATGACAGGGGATCTATGAACACTGAAGCTTTCTTT. This codes for CASSDDRGSMNTEAFF.

This clone was observed a single time. The CDR3, as DNA: TGTGCCAGCTCACGGGGACAGTTGAACACTGAAGCTTTCTTT. Protein sequence: CASSRGQLNTEAFF. The V and J genes are TRBV18 and TRBJ1-1; 7 bases are a match to TRBD1. The germline V gene encodes CDR1 KGHSH and CDR2 LQKENI. This CDR3 has 14 residues. V was clipped by 4 bases and J by 0 bases; unmatched bases: 2.

The chain recombines TRBV19 with TRBJ1-6; TRBD1 aligns across 9 bases. Germline V CDR1 and CDR2: LNHDA, SQIVND (reference sequence). CDR3 length: 15 residues. With V trimmed by 9 bases and J by 8 bases, 11 bases remained unmatched. The CDR3 loop reads CASSRQGGSDSPLHF. In DNA, the CDR3 is TGTGCCAGCTCTAGACAGGGGGGTTCGGATTCACCCCTCCACTTT.

The chain couples TRBV3-1 (or the pseudogene TRBV3-2) to TRBJ1-2; TRBD1 matches 9 bases. In germline, CDR1 is LGHDT, CDR2 YNNKEL (reference sequence). This CDR3 spans 15 amino acids. V gave up 1 base and J gave up 5 bases; unmatched junction bases: 5. The chain's CDR3 is CASSQAAGQGYGYTF. The CDR3 DNA follows: TGTGCCAGCAGCCAAGCCGCCGGACAGGGGTATGGCTACACCTTC.

The chain has TRBV18 and TRBJ1-1; D is possibly TRBD1 (5 bases). Trimming cost V 3 bases and J 1 base, with 12 bases left between them. The CDR3 contains 15 residues. The V gene's germline CDR1 is KGHSH and CDR2 LQKENI. In DNA, the CDR3 is TGTGCCAGCTCACCGGAGGGACGCTCGAACACTGAAGCTTTCTTT. Protein: CASSPEGRSNTEAFF.

V is TRBV5-1 and J is TRBJ2-5, with 11 positions matching TRBD1. Unmatched junction bases numbered 8, after V lost 3 bases and J lost 7 bases. The CDR3 length is 15 residues. Germline assignment: CDR1 SGHRS and CDR2 YFSETQ. CDR3 amino acids: CASSSRTGGYSTQYF. The CDR3, as DNA: TGCGCCAGCAGCTCGAGGACAGGGGGCTATTCGACCCAGTACTTC.

This clone was picked up one time. The chain employs TRBV11-3 and TRBJ2-1; 11 positions match TRBD2. Germline V gene lookup returns CDR1 SGHNT and CDR2 YENEEA. CDR3 length: 14 residues. The J segment lost 8 bases and the V segment lost 1 base, leaving 1 base of the junction unmatched. The CDR3: CASSLVAGGDEQFF. DNA for the CDR3: TGTGCCAGCAGCTTAGTAGCGGGAGGGGATGAGCAGTTCTTC.

This chain uses TRBV5-4 with TRBJ1-4; 7 bases agree with TRBD1. The germline CDR1 and CDR2 sequences are SGHNT and YYREEE (reference sequence). With 2 bases clipped from V and 7 bases from J, the junction kept 8 bases outside the gene matches. This CDR3 spans 15 amino acids. CDR3 sequence (DNA): TGTGCCAGCAGCTTCAGGACAGGCGAGGGTGAAAAACTGTTTTTT. Translated: CASSFRTGEGEKLFF.

This chain connects TRBV5-6 to TRBJ2-5; 12 positions agree with TRBD2. CDR3 length: 18 residues. J gave up 7 bases and V 4 bases, and 17 bases lay outside the gene matches. CDR1 and CDR2 from the germline V gene are SGHDT and YYEEEE. CDR3 sequence reads: CASSLGLAGTQGRGTQYF. The CDR3 nucleotides read TGTGCCAGCAGCCTTGGACTAGCGGGAACCCAAGGCCGTGGGACCCAGTACTTC.

The chain recombines TRBV2 with TRBJ1-1; no reliable D call. Trimming removed 5 bases from V and 2 bases from J, with 6 bases in between. Germline V CDR1 and CDR2: SNHLY, FYNNEI. The CDR3 loop spans 12 amino acids. The CDR3 here is CASSISNTEAFF. CDR3 DNA: TGTGCCAGCAGTATATCCAACACTGAAGCTTTCTTT.

The sample holds a few counts of this clone. The V gene is TRBV7-9, the J gene TRBJ1-3, with D unresolved. Germline CDR1 SEHNR, CDR2 FQNEAQ (reference sequence). The CDR3 has 14 amino acids. The V and J ends lost 1 base and 6 bases respectively, with 10 bases between them. The CDR3 sequence is CASSLGTATNTIYF. DNA for the CDR3: TGTGCCAGCAGCTTAGGAACAGCTACAAACACCATATATTTT.

The chain links TRBV6-5 to TRBJ2-7; 14 positions match TRBD2. Germline V gene lookup returns CDR1 MNHEY and CDR2 SVGAGI. CDR3 length: 16 amino acids. V dropped 2 bases and J dropped 2; count of bases not matched to a gene: 2. The CDR3 is CASSYGTSGRTYEQYF. The CDR3 DNA sequence: TGTGCCAGCAGTTACGGGACTAGCGGGAGAACCTACGAGCAGTACTTC.